This paragraph reports one T cell receptor beta chain. It has no known antigen specificity. No base quality values were provided; no much bigger clone lies one nucleotide off. CDR1 and CDR2, per the germline V gene, are MGHRA and YSYEKL. For this chain, trimming is 0 bases at the V end and 2 bases at the J end, and the number of junction bases without a gene match is 11. The CDR3 runs 18 amino acids, cysteine and phenylalanine included. Kept here is only the CDR3 DNA, which spans 54 bases and is read in frame from base 1. PBMCs were isolated by Ficoll-Paque density gradient centrifugation. This sample was taken from a study of T-cell memory formation after mild COVID-19 (dated by TCRdb to the early 2020s). Regarding the complete study: Most TCR sequence clusters were specific to one of the two donors. In two donors, T-cell clones that expanded and contracted after mild COVID-19 were followed by sequencing TCRalpha and TCRbeta repertoires longitudinally. The cohort comprised two young, previously healthy adult volunteers, one female and one male.

The study at large found these results: The second-wave clones that peaked on day 37 were not confirmed to be SARS-CoV-2 specific. From day 15 to 85, contracting clones showed balanced CD4/CD8 phenotypes, whereas a second wave of clones that expanded from day 15 to 37 leaned towards CD4+. Some responding clones were detected in pre-infection memory, suggesting pre-existing cross-reactive memory T cells joined the SARS-CoV-2 response. Only a couple of mild cases were covered in the study, and larger cohorts including severe cases with pre-infection samples were considered necessary. Contracting CD4+ clones were found mainly in CM and EM memory subsets, while CD8+ clones were enriched in EMRA.

This sample was sequenced with an Illumina NovaSeq 6000. TCRalpha and TCRbeta cDNA libraries were constructed by 5'RACE with constant-segment primers, with sample barcodes and unique molecular identifiers being introduced. RNA was extracted from every sample with Trizol reagent. Library amplification was performed in two PCR steps, and a second sample barcode and Illumina TruSeq adapters were introduced in the second step. The libraries were sequenced on an Illumina NovaSeq using 2 x 150 bp paired-end reads. The study's processing was this. The reads were demultiplexed and collapsed into UMI-guided consensus sequences using migec v1.2.7. Using mixcr v2.1.11, the UMI consensuses were aligned to TRA and TRB V and J templates and assembled into clonotypes. A clonotype was counted as expanded or contracted only if both edgeR and NoisET called the change significant, with noise models trained on biological replicates. For edgeR calls, a false discovery rate-adjusted p below 0.01 and a log2 fold-change threshold of 1 were applied. As an exploratory analysis of dynamics, max-normalized trajectories of the 1000 most abundant clonotypes were examined with PCA combined with hierarchical clustering. Separately sequenced CD4+ and CD8+ repertoires were used to assign a CD4 or CD8 phenotype to each responding clone. The raw public data were reprocessed by TCRdb itself: fastp quality trimming at Q25, MiXCR clonotype calling, in-frame beta chains only. Each CDR3 protein gets just one entry, which takes the most common genes and DNA from the rows behind it. These V and J calls rely on TCRdb rather than the paper's analysis. The sample table contains about 140,000 distinct CDR3 sequences; only one count was recorded for roughly 13% of them. About 27% of the sample rests with the top ten.

The V gene is TRBV4-1 and the J gene is TRBJ1-2; 8 middle bases align to TRBD1. This TCR was recovered from an adult woman who had mild COVID-19 (a few samples of this study predate the infection). The sample titles of this study are shuffled in the database, so cell type and time point are left out; the donor was told from shared clones. What was sequenced was PBMCs or a T cell subset sorted from them (not recorded which). The CDR3 region: CASSQESWRTGSNYGYTF. The DNA sequence follows: TGCGCCAGCAGCCAAGAATCCTGGCGGACAGGGTCCAACTATGGCTACACCTTC.